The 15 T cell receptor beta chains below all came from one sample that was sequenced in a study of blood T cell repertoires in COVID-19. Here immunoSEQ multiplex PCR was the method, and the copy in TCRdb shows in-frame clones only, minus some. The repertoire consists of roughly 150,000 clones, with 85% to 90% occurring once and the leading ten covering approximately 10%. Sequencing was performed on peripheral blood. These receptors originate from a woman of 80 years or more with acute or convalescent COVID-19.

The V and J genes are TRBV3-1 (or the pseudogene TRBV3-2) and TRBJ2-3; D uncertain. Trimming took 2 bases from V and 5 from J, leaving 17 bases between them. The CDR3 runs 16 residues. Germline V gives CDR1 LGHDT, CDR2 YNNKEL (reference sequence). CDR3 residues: CASSQRFAVREDTQYF. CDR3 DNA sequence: TGTGCCAGCAGCCAAAGGTTTGCGGTTCGTGAAGATACGCAGTATTTT.

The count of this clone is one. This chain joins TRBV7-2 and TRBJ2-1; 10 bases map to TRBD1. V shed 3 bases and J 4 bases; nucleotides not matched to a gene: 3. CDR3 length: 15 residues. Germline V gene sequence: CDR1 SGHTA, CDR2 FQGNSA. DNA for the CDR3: TGTGCCAGCAGCTTCGACAGGGGGCTGTACAATGAGCAGTTCTTC. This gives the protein CASSFDRGLYNEQFF.

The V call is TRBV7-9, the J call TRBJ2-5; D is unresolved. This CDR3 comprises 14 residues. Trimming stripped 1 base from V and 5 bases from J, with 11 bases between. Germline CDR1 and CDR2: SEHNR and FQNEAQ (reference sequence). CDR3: CASSLGVRQETQYF. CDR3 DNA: TGTGCCAGCAGCTTAGGGGTCAGGCAGGAGACCCAGTACTTC.

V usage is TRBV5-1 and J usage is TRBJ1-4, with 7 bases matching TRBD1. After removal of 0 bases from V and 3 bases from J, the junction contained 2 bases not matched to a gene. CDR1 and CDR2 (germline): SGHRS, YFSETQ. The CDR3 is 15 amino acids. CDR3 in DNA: TGCGCCAGCAGCTTGGGGGGACAGTCTAATGAAAAACTGTTTTTT. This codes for CASSLGGQSNEKLFF.

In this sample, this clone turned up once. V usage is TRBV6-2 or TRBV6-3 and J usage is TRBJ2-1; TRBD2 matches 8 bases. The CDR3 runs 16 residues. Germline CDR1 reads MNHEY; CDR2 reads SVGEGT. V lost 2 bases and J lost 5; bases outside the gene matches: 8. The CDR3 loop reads CASSYVGGGQNNEQFF. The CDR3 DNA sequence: TGTGCCAGCAGTTACGTCGGGGGGGGACAAAACAATGAGCAGTTCTTC.

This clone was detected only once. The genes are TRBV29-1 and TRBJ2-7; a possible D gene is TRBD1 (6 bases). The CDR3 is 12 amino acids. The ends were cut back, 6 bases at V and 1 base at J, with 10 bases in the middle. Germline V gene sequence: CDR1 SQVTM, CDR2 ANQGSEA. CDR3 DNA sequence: TGCAGCGTGGGCAGGGGTTCCTACGAGCAGTACTTC. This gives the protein CSVGRGSYEQYF.

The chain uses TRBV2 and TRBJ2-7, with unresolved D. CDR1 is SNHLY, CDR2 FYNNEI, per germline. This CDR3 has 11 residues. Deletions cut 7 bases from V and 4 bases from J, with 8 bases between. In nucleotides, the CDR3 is TGTGCCAGCACCCCGGGTTACGAGCAGTACTTC. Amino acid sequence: CASTPGYEQYF.

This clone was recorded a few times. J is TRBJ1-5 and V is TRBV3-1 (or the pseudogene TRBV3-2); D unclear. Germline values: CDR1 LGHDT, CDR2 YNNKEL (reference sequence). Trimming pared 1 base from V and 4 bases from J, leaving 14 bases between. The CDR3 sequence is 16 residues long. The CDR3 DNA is TGTGCCAGCAGCCAAGGGGTAGTAGCTTCGAATCAGCCCCAGCATTTT. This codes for CASSQGVVASNQPQHF.

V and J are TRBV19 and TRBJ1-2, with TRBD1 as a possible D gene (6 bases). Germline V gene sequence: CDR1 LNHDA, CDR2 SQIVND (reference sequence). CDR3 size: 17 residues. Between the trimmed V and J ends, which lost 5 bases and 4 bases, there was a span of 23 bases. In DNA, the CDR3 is TGTGCCAGTAGTCCCAGGGGCAGGGCAGAGTCGAGCTATGGCTACACCTTC. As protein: CASSPRGRAESSYGYTF.

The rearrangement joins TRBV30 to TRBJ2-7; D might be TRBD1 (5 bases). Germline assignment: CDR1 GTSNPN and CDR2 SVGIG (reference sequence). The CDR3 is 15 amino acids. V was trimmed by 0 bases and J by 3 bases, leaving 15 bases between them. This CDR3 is CAWSVSFRQGYEQYF. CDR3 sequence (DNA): TGTGCCTGGAGTGTAAGCTTTAGGCAGGGCTACGAGCAGTACTTC.

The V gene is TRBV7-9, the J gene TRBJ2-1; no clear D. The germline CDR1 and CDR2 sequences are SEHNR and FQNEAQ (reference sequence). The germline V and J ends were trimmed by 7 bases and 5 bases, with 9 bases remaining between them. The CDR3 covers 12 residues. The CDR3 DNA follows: TGTGCCAGCACCTGGGCCGACAATGAGCAGTTCTTC. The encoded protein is CASTWADNEQFF.

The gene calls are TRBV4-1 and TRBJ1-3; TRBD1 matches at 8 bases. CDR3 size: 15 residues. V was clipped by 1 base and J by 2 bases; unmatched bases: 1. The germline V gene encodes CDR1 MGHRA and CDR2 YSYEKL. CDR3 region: CASSQGTGTGNTIYF. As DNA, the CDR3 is TGCGCCAGCAGCCAAGGGACAGGGACTGGAAACACCATATATTTT.

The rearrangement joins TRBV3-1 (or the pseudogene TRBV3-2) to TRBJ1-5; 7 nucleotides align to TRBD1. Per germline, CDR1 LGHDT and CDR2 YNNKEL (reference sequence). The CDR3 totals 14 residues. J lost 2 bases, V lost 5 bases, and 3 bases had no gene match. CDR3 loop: CASSYRGGNQPQHF. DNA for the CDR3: TGTGCCAGCAGCTACAGGGGTGGCAATCAGCCCCAGCATTTT.

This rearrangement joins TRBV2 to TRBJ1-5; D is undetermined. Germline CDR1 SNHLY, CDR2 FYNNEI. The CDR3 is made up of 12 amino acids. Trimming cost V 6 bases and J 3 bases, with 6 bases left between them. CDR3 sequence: CASSVPNQPQHF. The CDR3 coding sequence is TGTGCCAGCAGCGTTCCCAATCAGCCCCAGCATTTT.

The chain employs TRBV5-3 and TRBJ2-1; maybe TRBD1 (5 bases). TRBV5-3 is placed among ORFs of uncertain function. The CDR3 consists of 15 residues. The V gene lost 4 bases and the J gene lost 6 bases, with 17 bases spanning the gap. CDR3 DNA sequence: TGTGCCAGAAGCCCTTATTATGAAAGGGGCAATGAGCAGTTCTTC. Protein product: CARSPYYERGNEQFF.